The clone carrying this T cell receptor (beta chain) has just a few counts. The antigen remains unidentified. Assay: immunoSEQ multiplex PCR; the TCRdb copy retains only in-frame clones and omits some. This sample carries about 46,000 clones, 65% to 75% of them seen once, and the ten largest clones take roughly 15%. Germline lookup yields CDR1 LGHNA and CDR2 YNFKEQ. CDR3 length equals 14 residues. V shed 8 bases and J 3 bases; nucleotides not matched to a gene: 7. The data derive from a study of vaccination effects on CD4 cells after COVID-19. Antigen-specific CD4+ T cell clonotypes were called by their expansion after viral peptide-pool culture in ViraFEST. Investigators separated out CD4+ T cells once around nine days of culture had passed. Vaccination of participants consisted of two doses of either the BNT162b2 or mRNA-1273 vaccine.

The chain has TRBV4-2 and TRBJ1-1, with TRBD1 matching 9 bases. The input for sequencing was CD4+ T cells from PBMCs cultured with HCoV-OC43 spike peptides, taken after COVID-19 vaccination. As for subset: HCoV-OC43 spike overlapping peptide pool stimulation. The TCR was taken from a human donor who received a COVID-19 vaccine. DNA for the CDR3: TGTGCCAGCGCAAGACAGGGGGGAGACACTGAAGCTTTCTTT. Translated, it gives CASARQGGDTEAFF.